This TCR beta chain emerged from a study of cytomegalovirus exposure and HLA in healthy donors. Study conclusions and caveats: An Asian-associated ancestry cluster reportedly showed fewer N-insertions than the approximately 620-donor mean in a later analysis.

About this clone: Its antigen is undetermined.

The PCR was carried out with 60 Vbeta primers and 13 Jbeta primers. Per the authors' pipeline: Approximately 10 million shared chains were among approximately 87 million unique TCR beta chains counted in a later analysis. The protocol was immunoSEQ multiplex PCR, while the TCRdb copy is restricted to in-frame clones and leaves out a portion. That table furnishes V, J and clone size, whereas the DNA furnished D and trimming. The sample holds some 170,000 clones, more than 70% seen once. CDR3 length: 13 residues. Germline V gene data show CDR1 as MNHEY and CDR2 as SVGAGI. Trimming cost V 2 bases and J 7 bases, with 10 bases left between them.

The rearrangement uses TRBV6-5 and TRBJ2-3; possibly TRBD1 for D (6 bases). This receptor was identified in a man aged 60 to 69 in good health and CMV-seronegative. The sample was PBMCs. The chain's CDR3 is CASSYGGSHTQYF. DNA of the CDR3: TGTGCCAGCAGTTACGGGGGCAGCCATACGCAGTATTTT.